Below, 24 T cell receptor beta chains from the same sample are listed, as sequenced in a study of T cell changes during pregnancy in multiple sclerosis. The method was immunoSEQ multiplex PCR; TCRdb's version includes in-frame clones alone and lacks a portion of them. The sample includes tens of thousands of clones, about 92% seen only once; the top ten take more than 2%. Sequenced here: peripheral blood, sampled after pregnancy. Receptors were obtained from a female donor with multiple sclerosis, enrolled in a pregnancy study.

V gene TRBV10-3 combines with J gene TRBJ1-5; D ambiguous. There are 15 residues in the CDR3. Germline loops: CDR1 ENHRY, CDR2 SYGVKD. Trimming took 3 bases from V and 1 from J, leaving 10 bases between them. For the CDR3, the DNA is TGTGCCATCAGTGACGGGCCGGGGAGCAATCAGCCCCAGCATTTT. Amino acid sequence: CAISDGPGSNQPQHF.

J is TRBJ1-6 and V is TRBV19, with 8 nucleotides matching TRBD1. CDR3 length equals 16 residues. Germline CDR1 is LNHDA and CDR2 is SQIVND (reference sequence). The trim removed 6 bases at V and 9 bases at J, leaving 13 bases unmatched. CDR3 residues: CASSFSTGGIGSPLHF. The CDR3 region has the DNA TGTGCCAGTAGCTTCTCAACAGGGGGAATTGGTTCACCCCTCCACTTT.

The V and J genes are TRBV5-1 and TRBJ2-3; D gene ambiguous. The germline gives CDR1 SGHRS, CDR2 YFSETQ. Trimming pared 2 bases from V and 0 bases from J, leaving 13 bases between. The CDR3 loop spans 16 amino acids. As DNA, the CDR3 is TGCGCCAGCAGCTTAGGCTCTCAGACAAGCACAGATACGCAGTATTTT. This sequence encodes CASSLGSQTSTDTQYF.

V is TRBV2 and J is TRBJ2-7; 7 bases are shared with TRBD1. With 2 bases clipped from V and 0 bases from J, the junction kept 13 bases outside the gene matches. The CDR3 spans 18 residues. Germline V lookup: CDR1 SNHLY, CDR2 FYNNEI. CDR3 residues: CASSEFDSSGTVSYEQYF. The CDR3 DNA reads as TGTGCCAGCAGTGAATTCGACTCTTCCGGGACAGTCTCCTACGAGCAGTACTTC.

The sample holds one count of this clone. CDR3 residues: CSVQRQGLSTEAFF. DNA for the CDR3: TGCAGCGTTCAAAGACAGGGGCTTTCCACTGAAGCTTTCTTT. This chain joins TRBV29-1 and TRBJ1-1; 8 positions match TRBD1. The CDR3 covers 14 residues. The ends lost 5 bases at V and 4 bases at J; junction bases unmatched: 9. The V gene's germline CDR1 is SQVTM and CDR2 ANQGSEA.

The chain uses TRBV11-2 and TRBJ2-2; D is undetermined. Germline V lookup: CDR1 SGHAT, CDR2 FQNNGV. The V end was cut by 5 bases, the J end by 5 bases, with 21 bases between. This CDR3 is 17 amino acids long. CDR3 protein: CASSLGRGIDLTGELFF. For the CDR3, the DNA is TGTGCCAGCAGCCTAGGCCGAGGCATTGATTTGACCGGGGAGCTGTTTTTT. Drawing the rest from reference TRBV11-2 and TRBJ2-2, the complete variable domain is EAGVAQSPRYKIIEKRQSVAFWCNPISGHATLYWYQQILGQGPKLLIQFQNNGVVDDSQLPKDRFSAERLKGVDSTLKIQPAKLEDSAVYLCASSLGRGIDLTGELFFGEGSRLTVL.

This chain joins TRBV5-1 and TRBJ2-2; a weak D match, TRBD1 (6 bases). Germline CDR1 reads SGHRS; CDR2 reads YFSETQ. The CDR3 is made up of 16 amino acids. The germline V and J ends were trimmed by 5 bases and 5 bases, with 19 bases remaining between them. The chain's CDR3 is CASRRVTGRWTGELFF. The DNA of the CDR3 is TGCGCCAGCAGGCGGGTTACAGGGAGATGGACCGGGGAGCTGTTTTTT.

This clone was counted once. V and J are TRBV4-1 and TRBJ1-2, with D maybe TRBD1 (6 bases). Per the germline V gene, CDR1 is MGHRA and CDR2 is YSYEKL. This CDR3 has 15 residues. Trimming left V 8 bases short and J 5 bases short, with 21 bases between. The CDR3: CASGSGHTRGYGYTF. The CDR3, as DNA: TGCGCCAGCGGATCGGGACACACTAGAGGGTATGGCTACACCTTC.

V usage is TRBV7-2 and J usage is TRBJ2-2; TRBD1 matches at 7 bases. From germline, CDR1 is SGHTA and CDR2 FQGNSA. The CDR3 has 16 residues. V lost 1 base and J lost 5; bases outside the gene matches: 7. The DNA for the CDR3 is TGTGCCAGCAGCTTAGACGGACAGGCTGGGACCGGGGAGCTGTTTTTT. Amino acid sequence: CASSLDGQAGTGELFF.

This chain connects TRBV30 to TRBJ2-3; D not certain. CDR3 length: 15 amino acids. V was cut by 0 bases and J by 2 bases, with 12 bases left in between. Germline V gene data show CDR1 as GTSNPN and CDR2 as SVGIG (reference sequence). For the CDR3, the DNA is TGTGCCTGGAGTGTCGGAGCAGTTTCCACAGATACGCAGTATTTT. This gives the protein CAWSVGAVSTDTQYF.

V is TRBV30 and J is TRBJ1-1; a weak D match, TRBD1 (6 bases). CDR3 size: 12 residues. Germline loops: CDR1 GTSNPN, CDR2 SVGIG (reference sequence). Trimming took 2 bases from V and 6 from J, leaving 10 bases between them. The CDR3 DNA follows: TGTGCCTGGAGTAGGGGGGGCTCTGAAGCTTTCTTT. It yields the protein CAWSRGGSEAFF.

This sequence joins TRBV29-1 and TRBJ1-2, with 9 bases fitting TRBD1. Germline trimming cut 3 bases from V and 7 bases from J; bases unmatched to any gene: 9. The germline gives CDR1 SQVTM, CDR2 ANQGSEA. The CDR3 has 14 residues. The CDR3 region has the DNA TGCAGCGTTGAGGTTTGGGACAGGGAAGGTGGCTACACCTTC. Encoded protein: CSVEVWDREGGYTF.

This chain joins TRBV7-9 and TRBJ1-2, with 8 bases identical to TRBD1. The CDR3 length is 17 residues. V lost 6 bases, J lost 2 bases, and 14 bases stayed unmatched. Germline V CDR1 and CDR2: SEHNR, FQNEAQ (reference sequence). CDR3 protein: CASRPPWTGYGNYGYTF. The CDR3, as DNA: TGTGCCAGCAGACCTCCTTGGACAGGGTACGGAAACTATGGCTACACCTTC.

The chain employs TRBV11-2 and TRBJ2-2, with D possibly TRBD1 on 6 matching bases. Germline V gene data show CDR1 as SGHAT and CDR2 as FQNNGV. The CDR3 loop spans 17 amino acids. V lost 3 bases, J lost 4 bases, and 18 bases lay in between. The CDR3 nucleotides read TGTGCCAGCAGCTTGGTGGCTACAGGGAGTAGCACCGGGGAGCTGTTTTTT. This translates into CASSLVATGSSTGELFF.

This clone was counted a few times. The rearrangement links TRBV19 to TRBJ1-1, with 7 bases that match TRBD1. The CDR3 has 14 amino acids. The V gene end was trimmed by 3 bases and the J gene end by 0 bases; junction bases not matched to a gene: 1. Germline V gene sequence: CDR1 LNHDA, CDR2 SQIVND (reference sequence). CDR3 in amino acids: CASSITGVNTEAFF. The CDR3 DNA follows: TGTGCCAGTAGTATCACAGGGGTGAACACTGAAGCTTTCTTT.

The J gene is TRBJ1-2, the V gene TRBV15; TRBD1 aligns across 10 bases. The germline V gene has CDR1 LNHNV and CDR2 YYDKDF (reference sequence). CDR3 length: 15 residues. With 0 bases clipped from V and 7 bases from J, the junction kept 5 bases outside the gene matches. DNA of the CDR3: TGTGCCACCAGCAGAGATAAGGGGACAGGGGCTGGCTACACCTTC. This gives the protein CATSRDKGTGAGYTF.

The chain combines TRBV27 with TRBJ1-1, with D perhaps matching TRBD1 (5 bases). This CDR3 spans 13 amino acids. The V and J ends lost 5 bases and 5 bases respectively, with 12 bases between them. The V gene's germline CDR1 is MNHEY and CDR2 SMNVEV (reference sequence). DNA for the CDR3: TGTGCCAGCAGTAGTAGGGGTGGAACTGAAGCTTTCTTT. Amino acid sequence: CASSSRGGTEAFF.

This chain uses TRBV7-6 with TRBJ1-1; D perhaps matches TRBD1 (6 bases). The CDR3 length is 13 residues. Trimming pared 7 bases from V and 6 bases from J, leaving 15 bases between. Germline assignment: CDR1 SGHVS and CDR2 FNYEAQ. CDR3 in DNA: TGTGCCAGCACCGAATCACAGGGTTCTGAAGCTTTCTTT. It codes for CASTESQGSEAFF.

This chain joins TRBV5-8 and TRBJ2-3; D gene uncertain. The CDR3 is made up of 12 amino acids. Germline V gene lookup returns CDR1 SGHTS and CDR2 YDEGEE. V was clipped by 7 bases and J by 5 bases, with 11 bases between them. CDR3: CASASSRDTQYF. The CDR3 DNA is TGTGCCAGCGCCTCAAGTAGAGATACGCAGTATTTT. Supplemented by reference TRBV5-8 and TRBJ2-3, the full variable domain reads EAGVTQSPTHLIKTRGQQATLRCSPISGHTSVYWYQQALGLGLQFLLWYDEGEERNRGNFPPRFSGRQFPNYSSELNVNALELEDSALYLCASASSRDTQYFGPGTRLTVL.

V is TRBV7-3 and J is TRBJ1-4; D is perhaps TRBD1 (5 bases). Germline V gene lookup returns CDR1 SGHTA and CDR2 FQGTGA. The V gene lost 2 bases and the J gene lost 3 bases, with 10 bases spanning the gap. The CDR3 has 15 residues. In DNA, the CDR3 is TGTGCCAGCAGCTTAGAAGGCAGGGCTAATGAAAAACTGTTTTTT. Encoded protein: CASSLEGRANEKLFF.

The rearrangement links TRBV30 to TRBJ1-2; a weak D match, TRBD1 (5 bases). Trimming cost V 2 bases and J 0 bases, with 22 bases left between them. Germline CDR1 and CDR2: GTSNPN and SVGIG (reference sequence). The CDR3 has 18 amino acids. The CDR3 DNA sequence: TGTGCCTGGAGTTTGGGGCTATTAAGTTCCTACTCTAACTATGGCTACACCTTC. Its translation is CAWSLGLLSSYSNYGYTF.

This sequence joins TRBV27 and TRBJ1-5; TRBD1 matches 9 bases. With 5 bases clipped from V and 0 bases from J, the junction kept 23 bases outside the gene matches. The CDR3 length is 22 residues. CDR1 and CDR2 from the germline V gene are MNHEY and SMNVEV (reference sequence). CDR3 DNA: TGTGCCAGCAGTCTTGGGACAGGGAGGAAGTCGGATGGGGCGACTAGCAATCAGCCCCAGCATTTT. Residues: CASSLGTGRKSDGATSNQPQHF.

The rearrangement uses TRBV15 and TRBJ2-7; D gene uncertain. The CDR3 is 15 residues long. Trimming took 0 bases from V and 4 from J, leaving 13 bases between them. The germline CDR1 and CDR2 sequences are LNHNV and YYDKDF (reference sequence). CDR3 sequence reads: CATSRDYSQVYEQYF. The CDR3 nucleotides read TGTGCCACCAGCAGAGATTATAGCCAAGTATACGAGCAGTACTTC.

V usage is TRBV29-1 and J usage is TRBJ1-1, with a tentative D call TRBD1 (6 bases). The CDR3 contains 16 residues. Per germline, CDR1 SQVTM and CDR2 ANQGSEA. Trimming shortened V by 7 bases and J by 0 bases, and 21 bases separated the two germline ends. The CDR3 reads CSAVGGRGGMNTEAFF. CDR3 DNA: TGCAGCGCCGTGGGGGGGCGTGGAGGTATGAACACTGAAGCTTTCTTT.